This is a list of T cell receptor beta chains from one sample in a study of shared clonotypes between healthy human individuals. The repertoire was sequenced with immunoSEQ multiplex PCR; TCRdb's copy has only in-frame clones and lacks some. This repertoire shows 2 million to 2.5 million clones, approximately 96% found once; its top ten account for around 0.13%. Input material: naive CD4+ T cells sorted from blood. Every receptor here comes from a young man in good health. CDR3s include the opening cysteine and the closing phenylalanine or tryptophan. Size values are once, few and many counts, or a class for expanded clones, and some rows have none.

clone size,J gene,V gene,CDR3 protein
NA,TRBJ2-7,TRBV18,CASSTGTSGRSYEQYF
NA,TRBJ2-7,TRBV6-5,CASRGTGRGEQYF
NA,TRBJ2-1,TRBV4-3,CASSQVRSGVLSYNEQFF
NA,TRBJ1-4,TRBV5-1,CASSPGTNRPTNEKLFF
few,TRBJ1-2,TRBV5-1,CASSLVGGSNYGYTF
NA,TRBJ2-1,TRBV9,CASTTLKGRAVSFEQFF
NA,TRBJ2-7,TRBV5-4,CASSSPGLAGDEQYF
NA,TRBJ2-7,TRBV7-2,CASSLVGSISGMWYF
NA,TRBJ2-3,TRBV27,CASNRASSTDTQYF
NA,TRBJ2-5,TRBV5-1,CASSYRGEETQYF
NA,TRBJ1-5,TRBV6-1,CASSGPGTGGNQPQHF
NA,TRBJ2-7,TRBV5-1,CASSLDAGVGDYEQYF
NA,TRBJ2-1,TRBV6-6,CASSPSGLAGAQEQFF
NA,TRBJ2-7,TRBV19,CASSISGTGTEQYF
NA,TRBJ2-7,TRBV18,CASSPQEGNEQYF
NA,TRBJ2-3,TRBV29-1,CSALTSGSPDTQYF
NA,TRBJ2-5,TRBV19,CASSIQLAGGKSQYF
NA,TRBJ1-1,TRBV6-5,CASSYSKRINTEAFF
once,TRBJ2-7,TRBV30,CAWRLGGGFGAYEQYF
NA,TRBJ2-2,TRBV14,CASSPRGRTGELFF
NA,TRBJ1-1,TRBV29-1,CSVAGGSAEAFF
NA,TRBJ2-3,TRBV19,CASRRQGPTDTQYF
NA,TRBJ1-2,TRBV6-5,CASSPVTRGDGYTF
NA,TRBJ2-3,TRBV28,CASSPGGGGKVGAQYF
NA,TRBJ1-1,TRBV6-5,CASTNGLEAFF
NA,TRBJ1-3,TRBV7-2,CASSSQGSGNTIYF
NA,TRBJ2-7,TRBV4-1,CASSQRTADPYEQYF
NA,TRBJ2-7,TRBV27,CASREDRTSSYEQYF
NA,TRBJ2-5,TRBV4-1,CASSLDGGAGETQYF
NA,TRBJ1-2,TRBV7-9,CASSLMLPSDDYGYTF
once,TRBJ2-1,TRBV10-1,CASSDIGTGTGGYNEQFF
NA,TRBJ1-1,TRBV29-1,CSVEARDRWAEAFF
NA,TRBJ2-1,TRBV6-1,CASMKRAGGEQFF
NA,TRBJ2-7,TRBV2,CASSRGQGAAYEQYF
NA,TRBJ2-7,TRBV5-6,CASSAPPPPTATYEQYF
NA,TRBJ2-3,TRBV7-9,CASTSAPTDTQYF
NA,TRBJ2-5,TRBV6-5,CASSYLRGWETQYF
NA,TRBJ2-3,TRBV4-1,CASKPPGQGVDTQYF
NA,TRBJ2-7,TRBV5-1,CASSPGTSDEQYF
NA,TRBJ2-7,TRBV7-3,CASSLTAHSYEQYF
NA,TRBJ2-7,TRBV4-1,CASSRGQDSYEQYF
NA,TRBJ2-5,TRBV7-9,CASSYRARVTQETQYF
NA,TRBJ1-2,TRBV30,CAWSVSMNYGYTF
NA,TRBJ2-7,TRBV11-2,CASSFIRGGSYEQYF
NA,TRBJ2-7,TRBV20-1,CSARSGSEQYF